The rows below give T cell receptor beta chains drawn from one sample of a study of immune heterogeneity within non-small cell lung tumors. Using its own MiXCR run on the multiplex PCR reads, TCRdb lists one record per CDR3 protein. The table has around 21,000 distinct CDR3 sequences, around 30% seen once. The sample was lung tumor tissue. The receptors were sampled from a man in his forties with non-small cell lung cancer. Each CDR3 is given with its conserved first and last residue. A D gene is named only where the DNA matches it firmly. Clone size appears in some rows only: once, few, many, or a class for an expanded clone.

len	d_gene	v_gene	j_gene	abundance	CDR3nt	CDR3aa
15	TRBD1	TRBV12-3/TRBV12-4	TRBJ1-2	many	TGTGCCAGCAGCCTACAGGGGGCTTCGAACTATGGCTACACCTTC	CASSLQGASNYGYTF
16	NA	TRBV27	TRBJ1-3	NA	TGTGCCAGCAGCCCGCGGCAGCCCCGCTCTCGAAACACCATATATTTT	CASSPRQPRSRNTIYF
14	NA	TRBV29-1	TRBJ2-1	NA	TGCAGCGTTGAGAGAGGGACCTCCTACAATGAGCAGTTCTTC	CSVERGTSYNEQFF
12	NA	TRBV19	TRBJ1-2	medium-sized	TGTGCCAGTAGATTCACTAACTATGGCTACACCTTC	CASRFTNYGYTF
15	NA	TRBV19	TRBJ1-4	many	TGTGCCAGTAGTTCGTCACCAGGGGTTGGTGAAAAACTGTTTTTT	CASSSSPGVGEKLFF
14	TRBD1	TRBV5-1	TRBJ2-7	NA	TGCGCCTTTTACATCGTCGACAGGGACTACGAGCAGTACTTC	CAFYIVDRDYEQYF
14	TRBD1	TRBV20-1	TRBJ2-1	few	TGCAGTGCAACAGGGGGCAGACCCGACAATGAGCAGTTCTTC	CSATGGRPDNEQFF
16	NA	TRBV3-1	TRBJ2-2	few	TGTGCCAGCAGCCTAGGGACTCCATCAAACACCGGGGAGCTGTTTTTT	CASSLGTPSNTGELFF
10	NA	TRBV29-1	TRBJ1-1	NA	TGCAGCGTTCTGGGAGGGAAAGCTTTCTTT	CSVLGGKAFF
15	NA	TRBV9	TRBJ1-1	few	TGTGCCAGCAGCGTAGTGGCCGGAGGGAACACTGAAGCTTTCTTT	CASSVVAGGNTEAFF
16	NA	TRBV4-3	TRBJ1-2	few	TGCGCCAGCAGCCAAGACGAGGGCCCCCGATCCTATGGCTACACCTTC	CASSQDEGPRSYGYTF
11	NA	TRBV27	TRBJ1-1	NA	TGTGCCAGCAGGGAGAACACTGAAACTTTCTTT	CASRENTETFF
16	TRBD2	TRBV27	TRBJ2-7	many	TGTGCCAGCAGCCGAACCCTAGCGGGTAGCTCCTACGAGCAGTACTTC	CASSRTLAGSSYEQYF
16	TRBD2	TRBV6-1	TRBJ2-1	few	TGTGCCGGCAGGGCACTAGCGGGAGGTTCCTACAATGAGCAGTTCTTC	CAGRALAGGSYNEQFF
13	NA	TRBV6-1	TRBJ1-2	medium-sized	TGTGCCAGCACCCCTCAGGGCAGGGGCGGCTACACCTTC	CASTPQGRGGYTF
15	TRBD2	TRBV10-2	TRBJ2-1	NA	TGCGCCAGCAGTGAGCAGCGGGAGATCCACAATGAGCAGTTCTTC	CASSEQREIHNEQFF
15	TRBD1	TRBV5-1	TRBJ2-2	NA	TGCGCCCACATACCAGACAGGGGTCAGGACGGGGAGCTGTTTTTT	CAHIPDRGQDGELFF
13	TRBD1	TRBV15	TRBJ2-1	many	TGTGCCACCTCCGACAGGGGGCACTATGAGCAGTTCTTC	CATSDRGHYEQFF
14	NA	TRBV9	TRBJ1-3	NA	TGTGTCAGCAGCAGCCGCGGGGTCGGAAACACCATATATTTT	CVSSSRGVGNTIYF
12	NA	TRBV29-1	TRBJ2-1	few	TGCAGCGTTCGTAAAGATCCCAATGAGCAGTTCTTC	CSVRKDPNEQFF
14	TRBD2	TRBV20-1	TRBJ2-1	NA	TGCAGTGCTAGAGAGGCTAGCGGGATAAATGAGCAGTTCTTC	CSAREASGINEQFF
14	TRBD1	TRBV18	TRBJ1-2	few	TGTGCCAGCTCACCCTCCGACAGGGGGGATGGCTACACCTTC	CASSPSDRGDGYTF
12	NA	TRBV5-8	TRBJ2-7	many	TGTGCCAGCAGCTCCAGGGGCTACGAGCAGTACTTC	CASSSRGYEQYF
14	NA	TRBV4-2	TRBJ2-7	NA	TGTGCCAGCAGCCAAGATTTGATGGGGTACGAGCAGTACTTC	CASSQDLMGYEQYF
15	NA	TRBV11-3	TRBJ2-1	NA	TGTGCCAGCAGCACCGTGACGGACTTATACAATGAGCAGTTCTTC	CASSTVTDLYNEQFF
14	NA	TRBV6-1	TRBJ2-1	many	TGTGCCAGCAGTGAAAGAGGAAACTACAATGAGCAGTTCTTC	CASSERGNYNEQFF
15	NA	TRBV5-1	TRBJ2-7	many	TGCGCCAGCAGCTTTAACAGGCAAAGCTCCTACGAGCAGTACTTC	CASSFNRQSSYEQYF
12	NA	TRBV6-1	TRBJ2-2	NA	TGTGCCAGCAGTCCTCGGGGCGGGGAGCTGTTTTTT	CASSPRGGELFF
15	NA	TRBV5-1	TRBJ2-7	many	TGCGCCAGCAGCACCATCCCTGGATTTACCTACGAGCAGTACTTC	CASSTIPGFTYEQYF
12	NA	TRBV11-2	TRBJ2-7	medium-sized	TGTGCCAGCAGATATCGGGCTTACGAGCAGTACTTC	CASRYRAYEQYF
18	TRBD2	TRBV24-1	TRBJ2-1	NA	TGTGCCACCAGTGATAGGGGGGGGCTAGCGGGGGGATACAATGAGCAGTTCTTC	CATSDRGGLAGGYNEQFF
11	NA	TRBV2	TRBJ1-1	many	TGTGCCAGCAACAGGGTTGGTGAAGCTTTCTTT	CASNRVGEAFF